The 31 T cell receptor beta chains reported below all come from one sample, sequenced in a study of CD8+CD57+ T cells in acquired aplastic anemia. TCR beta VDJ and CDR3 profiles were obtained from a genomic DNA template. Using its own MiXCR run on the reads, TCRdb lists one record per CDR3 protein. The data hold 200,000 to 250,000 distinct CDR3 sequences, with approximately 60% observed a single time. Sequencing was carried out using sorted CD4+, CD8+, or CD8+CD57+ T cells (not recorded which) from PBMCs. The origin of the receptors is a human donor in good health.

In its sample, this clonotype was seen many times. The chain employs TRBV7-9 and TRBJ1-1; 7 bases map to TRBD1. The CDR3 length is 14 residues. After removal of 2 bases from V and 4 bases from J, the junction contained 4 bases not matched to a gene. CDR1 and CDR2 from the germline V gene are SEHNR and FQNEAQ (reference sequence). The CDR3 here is CASSLTGAGTEAFF. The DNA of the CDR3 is TGTGCCAGCAGCTTAACAGGGGCCGGCACTGAAGCTTTCTTT.

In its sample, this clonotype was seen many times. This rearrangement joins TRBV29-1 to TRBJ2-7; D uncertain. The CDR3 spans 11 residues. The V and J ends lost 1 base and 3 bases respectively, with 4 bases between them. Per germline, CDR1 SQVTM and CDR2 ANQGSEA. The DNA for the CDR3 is TGCAGCGTTGAAGCGGGCTACGAGCAGTACTTC. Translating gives CSVEAGYEQYF.

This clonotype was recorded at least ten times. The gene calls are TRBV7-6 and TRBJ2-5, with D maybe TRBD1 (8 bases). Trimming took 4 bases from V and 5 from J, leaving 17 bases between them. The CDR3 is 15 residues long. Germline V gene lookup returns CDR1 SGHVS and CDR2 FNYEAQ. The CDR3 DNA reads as TGTGCCAGCAGCTCACAGGGGGGGGCTGGGGAGACCCAGTACTTC. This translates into CASSSQGGAGETQYF.

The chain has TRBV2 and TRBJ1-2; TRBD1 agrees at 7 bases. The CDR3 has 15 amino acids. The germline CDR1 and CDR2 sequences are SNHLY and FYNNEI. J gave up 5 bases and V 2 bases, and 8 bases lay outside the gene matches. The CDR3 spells CASSETGDFSYGYTF. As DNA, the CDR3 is TGTGCCAGCAGTGAAACAGGGGACTTCTCTTATGGCTACACCTTC.

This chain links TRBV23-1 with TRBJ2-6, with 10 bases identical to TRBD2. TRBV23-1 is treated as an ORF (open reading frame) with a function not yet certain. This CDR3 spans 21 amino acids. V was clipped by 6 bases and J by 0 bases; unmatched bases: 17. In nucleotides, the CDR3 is TGCGCCAGCAGCCTTCTAGCGGGAGTCCCCGGGCTGTGCTCTGGGGCCAACGTCCTGACTTTC. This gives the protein CASSLLAGVPGLCSGANVLTF.

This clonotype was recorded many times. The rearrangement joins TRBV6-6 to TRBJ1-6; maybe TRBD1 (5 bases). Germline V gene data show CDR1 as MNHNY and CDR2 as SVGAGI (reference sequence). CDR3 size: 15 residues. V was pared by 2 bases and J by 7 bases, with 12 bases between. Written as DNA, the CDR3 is TGTGCCAGCAGTTACACGGGGACTGGAAATTCACCCCTCCACTTT. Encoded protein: CASSYTGTGNSPLHF.

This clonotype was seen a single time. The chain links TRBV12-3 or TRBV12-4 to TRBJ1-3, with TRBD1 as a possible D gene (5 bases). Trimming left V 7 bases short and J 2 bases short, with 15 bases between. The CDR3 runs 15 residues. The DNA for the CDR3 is TGTGCCAGCAATCTAGCGGGGGGTCCTGGAAACACCATATATTTT. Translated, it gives CASNLAGGPGNTIYF.

The CDR3 sequence: CASSKGQGPYNEQFF. For the CDR3, the DNA is TGTGCCAGCAGCAAGGGACAGGGACCCTACAATGAGCAGTTCTTC. J is TRBJ2-1 and V is TRBV7-9, with 9 bases that match TRBD1. Per the germline V gene, CDR1 is SEHNR and CDR2 is FQNEAQ (reference sequence). Losses at the gene ends were 5 bases for V and 2 bases for J; bases not matched to a gene: 4. This CDR3 spans 15 amino acids.

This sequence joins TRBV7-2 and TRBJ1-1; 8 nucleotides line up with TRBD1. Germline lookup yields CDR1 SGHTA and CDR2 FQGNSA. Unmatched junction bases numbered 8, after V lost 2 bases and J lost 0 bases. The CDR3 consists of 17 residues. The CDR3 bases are TGTGCCAGCAGCTTATATCAGGGGGCCGAAGTGAACACTGAAGCTTTCTTT. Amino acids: CASSLYQGAEVNTEAFF.

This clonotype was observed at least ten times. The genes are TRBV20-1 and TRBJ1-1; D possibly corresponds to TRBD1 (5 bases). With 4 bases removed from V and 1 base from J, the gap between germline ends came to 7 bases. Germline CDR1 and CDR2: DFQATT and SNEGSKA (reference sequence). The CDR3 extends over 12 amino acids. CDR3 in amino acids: CSATRENTEAFF. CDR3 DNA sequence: TGCAGTGCTACCAGGGAGAACACTGAAGCTTTCTTT.

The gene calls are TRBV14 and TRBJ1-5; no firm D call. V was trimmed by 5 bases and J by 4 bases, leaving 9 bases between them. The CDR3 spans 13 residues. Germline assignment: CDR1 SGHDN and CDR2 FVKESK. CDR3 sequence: CASSFWRNQPQHF. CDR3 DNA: TGTGCCAGCAGCTTCTGGCGGAATCAGCCCCAGCATTTT.

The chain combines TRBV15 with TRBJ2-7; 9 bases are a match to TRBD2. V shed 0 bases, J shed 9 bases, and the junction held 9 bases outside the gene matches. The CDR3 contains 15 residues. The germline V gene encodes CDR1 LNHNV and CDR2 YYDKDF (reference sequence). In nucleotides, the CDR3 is TGTGCCACCAGCAGAGATGAAGTAGCGGGAGTAGGGCAGTACTTC. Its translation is CATSRDEVAGVGQYF.

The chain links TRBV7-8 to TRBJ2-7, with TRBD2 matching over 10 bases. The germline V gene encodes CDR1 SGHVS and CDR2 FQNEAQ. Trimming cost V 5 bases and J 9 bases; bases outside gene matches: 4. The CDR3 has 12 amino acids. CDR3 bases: TGTGCCAGCAGCCGACCTAGCGGGGGGCAGTACTTC. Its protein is CASSRPSGGQYF.

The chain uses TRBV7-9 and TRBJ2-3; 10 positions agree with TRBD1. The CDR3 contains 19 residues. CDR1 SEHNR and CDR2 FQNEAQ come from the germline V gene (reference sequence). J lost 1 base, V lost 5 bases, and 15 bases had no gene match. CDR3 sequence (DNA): TGTGCCAGCAGCCCCACTGGGGGACAGGGGTTATACGGCACAGATACGCAGTATTTT. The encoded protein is CASSPTGGQGLYGTDTQYF.

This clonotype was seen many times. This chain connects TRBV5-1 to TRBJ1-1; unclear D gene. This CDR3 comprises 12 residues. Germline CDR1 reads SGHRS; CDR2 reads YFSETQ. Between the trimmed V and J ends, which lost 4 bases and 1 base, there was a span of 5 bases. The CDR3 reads CASSIGNTEAFF. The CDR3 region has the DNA TGCGCCAGCAGCATAGGGAACACTGAAGCTTTCTTT.

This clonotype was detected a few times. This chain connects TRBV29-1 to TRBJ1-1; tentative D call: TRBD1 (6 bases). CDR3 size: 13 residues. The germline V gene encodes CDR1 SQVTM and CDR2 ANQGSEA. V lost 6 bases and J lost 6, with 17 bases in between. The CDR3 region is CSVAMTGLSEAFF. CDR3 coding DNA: TGCAGCGTAGCAATGACAGGCCTATCTGAAGCTTTCTTT. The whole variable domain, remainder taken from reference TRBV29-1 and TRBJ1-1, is SAVISQKPSRDICQRGTSLTIQCQVDSQVTMMFWYRQQPGQSLTLIATANQGSEATYESGFVIDKFPISRPNLTFSTLTVSNMSPEDSSIYLCSVAMTGLSEAFFGQGTRLTVV.

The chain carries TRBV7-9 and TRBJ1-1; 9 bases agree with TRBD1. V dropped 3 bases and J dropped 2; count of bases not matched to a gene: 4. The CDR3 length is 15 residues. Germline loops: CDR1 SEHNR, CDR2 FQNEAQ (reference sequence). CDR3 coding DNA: TGTGCCAGCAGCTTTCGGACAGGGGACAACACTGAAGCTTTCTTT. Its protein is CASSFRTGDNTEAFF.

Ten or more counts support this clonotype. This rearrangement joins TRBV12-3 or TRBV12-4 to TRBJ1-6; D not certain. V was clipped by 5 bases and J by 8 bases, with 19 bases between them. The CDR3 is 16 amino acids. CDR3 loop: CASSPSGIGIDSPLHF. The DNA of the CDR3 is TGTGCCAGCAGTCCGTCCGGGATCGGGATAGATTCACCCCTCCACTTT.

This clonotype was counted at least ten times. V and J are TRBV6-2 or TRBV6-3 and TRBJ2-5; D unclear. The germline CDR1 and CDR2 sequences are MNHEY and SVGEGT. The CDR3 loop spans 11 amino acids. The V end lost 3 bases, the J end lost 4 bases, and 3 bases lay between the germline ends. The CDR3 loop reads CASSYRETQYF. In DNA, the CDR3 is TGTGCCAGCAGTTATAGAGAGACCCAGTACTTC.

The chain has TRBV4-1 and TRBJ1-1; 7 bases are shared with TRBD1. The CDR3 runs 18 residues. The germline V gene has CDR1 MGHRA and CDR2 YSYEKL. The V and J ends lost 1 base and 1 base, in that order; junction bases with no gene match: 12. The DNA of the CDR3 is TGCGCCAGCAGCCAAGCTCATACCGGGACAGATGCGAACACTGAAGCTTTCTTT. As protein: CASSQAHTGTDANTEAFF.

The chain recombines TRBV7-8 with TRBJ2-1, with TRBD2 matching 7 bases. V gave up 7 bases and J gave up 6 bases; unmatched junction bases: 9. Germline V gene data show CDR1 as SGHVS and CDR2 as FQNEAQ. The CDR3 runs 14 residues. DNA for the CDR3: TGTGCCAGCACCACTGGGGGGGTCCTCAATGAGCAGTTCTTC. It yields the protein CASTTGGVLNEQFF.

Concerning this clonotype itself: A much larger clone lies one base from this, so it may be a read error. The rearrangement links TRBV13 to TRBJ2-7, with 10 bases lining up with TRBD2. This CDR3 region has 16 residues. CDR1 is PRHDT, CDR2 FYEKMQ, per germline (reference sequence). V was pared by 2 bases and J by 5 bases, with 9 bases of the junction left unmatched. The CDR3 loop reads CASSLRASGRLHEQYF. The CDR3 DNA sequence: TGTGCCAGCAGCTTAAGGGCTAGCGGGAGACTCCACGAGCAGTACTTC. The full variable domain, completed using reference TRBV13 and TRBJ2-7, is AAGVIQSPRHLIKEKRETATLKCYPIPRHDTVYWYQQGPGQDPQFLISFYEKMQSDKGSIPDRFSAQQFSDYHSELNMSSLELGDSALYFCASSLRASGRLHEQYFGPGTRLTVT.

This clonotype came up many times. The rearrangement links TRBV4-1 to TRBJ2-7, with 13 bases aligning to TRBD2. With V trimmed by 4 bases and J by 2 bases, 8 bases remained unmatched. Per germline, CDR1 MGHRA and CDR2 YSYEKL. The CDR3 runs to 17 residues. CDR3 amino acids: CASSLKGGTSGTYEQYF. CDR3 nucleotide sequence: TGCGCCAGCAGCCTCAAAGGGGGGACTAGCGGGACCTACGAGCAGTACTTC.

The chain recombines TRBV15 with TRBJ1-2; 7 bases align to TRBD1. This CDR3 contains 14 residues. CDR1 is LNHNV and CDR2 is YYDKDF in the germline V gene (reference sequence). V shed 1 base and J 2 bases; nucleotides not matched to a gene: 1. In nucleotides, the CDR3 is TGTGCCACCAGCAGAGCGGACAGGAACTATGGCTACACCTTC. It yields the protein CATSRADRNYGYTF.

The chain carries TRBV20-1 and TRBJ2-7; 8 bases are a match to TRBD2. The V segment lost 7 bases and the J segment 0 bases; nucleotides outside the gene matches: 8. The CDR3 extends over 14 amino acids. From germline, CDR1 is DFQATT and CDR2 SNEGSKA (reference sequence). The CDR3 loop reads CSVLSGGSSYEQYV. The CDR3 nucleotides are TGCAGTGTTCTGAGCGGGGGAAGCTCCTACGAGCAGTACGTC.

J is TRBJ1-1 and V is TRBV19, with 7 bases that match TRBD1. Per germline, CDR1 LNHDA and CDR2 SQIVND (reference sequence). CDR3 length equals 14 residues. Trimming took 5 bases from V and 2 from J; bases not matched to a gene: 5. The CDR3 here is CASSLQGSNTEAFF. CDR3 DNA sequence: TGTGCCAGTAGTTTACAGGGGTCTAACACTGAAGCTTTCTTT.

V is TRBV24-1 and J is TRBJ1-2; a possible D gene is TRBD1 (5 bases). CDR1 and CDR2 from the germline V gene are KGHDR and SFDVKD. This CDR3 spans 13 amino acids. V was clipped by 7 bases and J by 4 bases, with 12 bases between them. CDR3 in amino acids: CATSRGTAYGYTF. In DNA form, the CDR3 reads TGTGCCACCAGCCGGGGGACGGCCTATGGCTACACCTTC.

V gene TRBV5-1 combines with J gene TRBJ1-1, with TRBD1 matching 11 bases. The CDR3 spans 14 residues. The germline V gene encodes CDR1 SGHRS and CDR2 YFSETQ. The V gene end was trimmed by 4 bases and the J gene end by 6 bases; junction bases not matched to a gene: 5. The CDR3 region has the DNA TGCGCCAGCAGCACACGGACAGGGGGCGCTGAAGCTTTCTTT. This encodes CASSTRTGGAEAFF.

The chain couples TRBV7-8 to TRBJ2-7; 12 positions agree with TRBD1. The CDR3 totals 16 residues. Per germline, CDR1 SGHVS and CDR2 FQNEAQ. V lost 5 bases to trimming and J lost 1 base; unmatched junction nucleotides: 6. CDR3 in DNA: TGTGCCAGCAGCCGCGGGACAGGGGGCGAGTCCTACGAGCAGTACTTC. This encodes CASSRGTGGESYEQYF.

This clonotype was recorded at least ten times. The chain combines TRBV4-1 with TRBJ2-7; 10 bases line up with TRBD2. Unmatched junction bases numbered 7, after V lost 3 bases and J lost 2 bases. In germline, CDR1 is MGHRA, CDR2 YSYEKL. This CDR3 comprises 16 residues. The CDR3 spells CASSHLSGRETYEQYF. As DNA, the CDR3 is TGCGCCAGCAGCCACCTAAGCGGGAGGGAGACCTACGAGCAGTACTTC.

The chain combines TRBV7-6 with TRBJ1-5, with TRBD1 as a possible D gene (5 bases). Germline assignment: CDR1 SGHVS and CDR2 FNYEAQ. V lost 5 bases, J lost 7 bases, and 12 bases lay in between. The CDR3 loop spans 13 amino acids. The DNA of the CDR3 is TGTGCCAGCAGCCCCGGGACCGGACAGCCCCAGCATTTT. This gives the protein CASSPGTGQPQHF.